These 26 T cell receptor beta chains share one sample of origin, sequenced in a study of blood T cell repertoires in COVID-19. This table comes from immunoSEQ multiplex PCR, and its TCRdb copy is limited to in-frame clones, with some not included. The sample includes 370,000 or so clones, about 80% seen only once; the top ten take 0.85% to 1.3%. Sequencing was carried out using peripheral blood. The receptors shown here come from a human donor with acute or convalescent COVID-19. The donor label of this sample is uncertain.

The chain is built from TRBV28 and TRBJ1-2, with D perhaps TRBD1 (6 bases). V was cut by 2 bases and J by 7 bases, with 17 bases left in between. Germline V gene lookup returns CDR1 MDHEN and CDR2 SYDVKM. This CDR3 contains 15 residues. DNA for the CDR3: TGTGCCAGCAGTTTAGGGGGCAGGGTATCAAGTGGCTACACCTTC. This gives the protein CASSLGGRVSSGYTF.

The CDR3 loop reads CASSPLGGYEQYF. CDR3 DNA: TGTGCCAGCTCACCACTGGGCGGGTACGAGCAGTACTTC. V is TRBV18 and J is TRBJ2-7, with D possibly TRBD2 on 5 matching bases. CDR1 and CDR2 (germline): KGHSH, LQKENI. CDR3 length: 13 amino acids. V lost 1 base and J 4 bases, leaving 8 bases between the germline ends.

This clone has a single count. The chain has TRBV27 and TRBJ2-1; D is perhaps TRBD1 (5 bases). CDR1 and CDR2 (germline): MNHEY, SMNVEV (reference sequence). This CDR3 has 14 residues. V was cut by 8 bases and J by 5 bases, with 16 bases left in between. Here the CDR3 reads CASGHYQADNEQFF. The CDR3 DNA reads TGTGCCAGCGGACATTATCAGGCCGACAATGAGCAGTTCTTC.

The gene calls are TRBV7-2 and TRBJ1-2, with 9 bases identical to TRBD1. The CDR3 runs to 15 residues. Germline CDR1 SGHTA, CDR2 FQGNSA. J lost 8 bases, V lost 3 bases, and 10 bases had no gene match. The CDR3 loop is CASSFLTSGTGGYTF. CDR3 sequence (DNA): TGTGCCAGCAGCTTTTTGACTTCCGGGACAGGGGGCTACACCTTC.

The CDR3 nucleotides are TGTGCCATCAAAACCGCGGGACTAGATTCCTACGAGCAGTACTTC. This gives the protein CAIKTAGLDSYEQYF. This chain links TRBV10-3 with TRBJ2-7; 8 positions match TRBD2. Losses at the gene ends were 7 bases for V and 1 base for J; bases not matched to a gene: 9. The CDR3 loop spans 15 amino acids. Germline CDR1 ENHRY, CDR2 SYGVKD.

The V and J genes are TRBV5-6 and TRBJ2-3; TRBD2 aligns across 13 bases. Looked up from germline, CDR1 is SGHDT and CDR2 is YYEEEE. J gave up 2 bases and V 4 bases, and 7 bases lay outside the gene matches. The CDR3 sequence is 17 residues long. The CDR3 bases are TGTGCCAGCAGCCAGGCGGGACTAGCGGGGAACACAGATACGCAGTATTTT. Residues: CASSQAGLAGNTDTQYF.

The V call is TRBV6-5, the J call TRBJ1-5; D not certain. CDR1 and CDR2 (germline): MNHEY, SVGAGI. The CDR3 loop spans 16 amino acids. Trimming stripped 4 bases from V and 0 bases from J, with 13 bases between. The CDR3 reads CASSSAAGYSNQPQHF. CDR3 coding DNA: TGTGCCAGCAGTTCGGCGGCGGGGTATAGCAATCAGCCCCAGCATTTT.

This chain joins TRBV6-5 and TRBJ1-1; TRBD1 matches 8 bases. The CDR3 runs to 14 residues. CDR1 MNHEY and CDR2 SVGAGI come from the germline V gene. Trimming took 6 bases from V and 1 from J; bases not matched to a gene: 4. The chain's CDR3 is CASRPGQGNTEAFF. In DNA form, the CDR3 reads TGTGCCAGCAGACCTGGACAGGGGAACACTGAAGCTTTCTTT.

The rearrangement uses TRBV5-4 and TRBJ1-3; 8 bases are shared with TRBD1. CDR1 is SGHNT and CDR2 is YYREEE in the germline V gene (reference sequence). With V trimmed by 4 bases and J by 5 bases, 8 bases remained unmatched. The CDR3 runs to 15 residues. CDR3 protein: CASSRQGSYRNTIYF. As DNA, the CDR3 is TGTGCCAGCAGCCGACAGGGGAGCTATAGAAACACCATATATTTT.

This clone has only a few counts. The CDR3 is CAWSVNAAGYTF. DNA for the CDR3: TGTGCCTGGAGTGTAAACGCGGCCGGCTACACCTTC. The rearrangement uses TRBV30 and TRBJ1-2; D remains unclear. The CDR3 runs to 12 residues. Germline V gene lookup returns CDR1 GTSNPN and CDR2 SVGIG (reference sequence). V gave up 0 bases and J gave up 8 bases, with 10 bases separating them. Looking up the rest from reference TRBV30 and TRBJ1-2 gives the full variable domain: SQTIHQWPATLVQPVGSPLSLECTVEGTSNPNLYWYRQAAGRGLQLLFYSVGIGQISSEVPQNLSASRPQDRQFILSSKKLLLSDSGFYLCAWSVNAAGYTFGSGTRLTVV.

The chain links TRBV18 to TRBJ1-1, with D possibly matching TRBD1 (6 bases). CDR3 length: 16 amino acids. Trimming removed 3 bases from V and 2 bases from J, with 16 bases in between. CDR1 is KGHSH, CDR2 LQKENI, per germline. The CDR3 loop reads CASSPQTRTANTEAFF. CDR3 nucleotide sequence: TGTGCCAGCTCACCCCAAACCAGGACAGCTAACACTGAAGCTTTCTTT.

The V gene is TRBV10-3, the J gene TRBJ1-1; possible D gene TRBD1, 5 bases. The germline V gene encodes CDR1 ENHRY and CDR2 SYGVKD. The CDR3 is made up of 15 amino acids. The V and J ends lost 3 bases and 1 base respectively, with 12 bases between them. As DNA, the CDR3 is TGTGCCATCAGTGACCGGGGGGGGAGGAACACTGAAGCTTTCTTT. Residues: CAISDRGGRNTEAFF.

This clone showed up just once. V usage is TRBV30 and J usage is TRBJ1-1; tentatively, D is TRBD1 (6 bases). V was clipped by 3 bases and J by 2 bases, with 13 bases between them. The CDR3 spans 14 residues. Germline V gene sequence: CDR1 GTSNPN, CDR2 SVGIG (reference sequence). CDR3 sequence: CAWRVQGSNTEAFF. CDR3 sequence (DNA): TGTGCCTGGAGGGTCCAGGGGTCAAACACTGAAGCTTTCTTT. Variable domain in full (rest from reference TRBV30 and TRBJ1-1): SQTIHQWPATLVQPVGSPLSLECTVEGTSNPNLYWYRQAAGRGLQLLFYSVGIGQISSEVPQNLSASRPQDRQFILSSKKLLLSDSGFYLCAWRVQGSNTEAFFGQGTRLTVV.

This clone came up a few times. Written as DNA, the CDR3 is TGTGCCAGCAGCCGGGACAGGGGGCACACTGAAGCTTTCTTT. Translated, it gives CASSRDRGHTEAFF. The chain has TRBV3-1 (or the pseudogene TRBV3-2) and TRBJ1-1; 12 nucleotides align to TRBD1. CDR1 is LGHDT, CDR2 YNNKEL, per germline (reference sequence). The ends lost 4 bases at V and 3 bases at J; junction bases unmatched: 0. The CDR3 is 14 residues long.

The CDR3 reads CASSPIGTGRTYGYTF. The CDR3 coding sequence is TGTGCCAGCAGTCCCATAGGGACAGGGCGTACCTATGGCTACACCTTC. The gene calls are TRBV28 and TRBJ1-2; 9 nucleotides line up with TRBD1. Germline-derived CDR1 and CDR2 are MDHEN and SYDVKM. This CDR3 contains 16 residues. V lost 5 bases to trimming and J lost 4 bases; unmatched junction nucleotides: 11.

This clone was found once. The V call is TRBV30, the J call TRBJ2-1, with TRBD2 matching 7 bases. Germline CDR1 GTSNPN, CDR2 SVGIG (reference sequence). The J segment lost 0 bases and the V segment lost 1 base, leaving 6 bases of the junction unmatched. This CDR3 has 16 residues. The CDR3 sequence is CAWSAQRGYSYNEQFF. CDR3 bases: TGTGCCTGGAGTGCCCAGCGGGGCTACTCCTACAATGAGCAGTTCTTC.

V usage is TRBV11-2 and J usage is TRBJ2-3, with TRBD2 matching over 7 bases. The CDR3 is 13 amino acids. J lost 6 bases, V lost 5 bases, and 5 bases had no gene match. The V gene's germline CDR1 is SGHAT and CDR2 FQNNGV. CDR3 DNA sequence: TGTGCCAGCAGCCCCGACGGGAGGGATACGCAGTATTTT. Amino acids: CASSPDGRDTQYF.

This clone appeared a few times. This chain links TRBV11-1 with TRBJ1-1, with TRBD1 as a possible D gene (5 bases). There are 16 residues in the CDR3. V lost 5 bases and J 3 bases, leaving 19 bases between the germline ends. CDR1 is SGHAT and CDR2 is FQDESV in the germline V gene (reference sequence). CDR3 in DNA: TGTGCCAGCAGCCCGCGGGGGACGTCACGTGACACTGAAGCTTTCTTT. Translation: CASSPRGTSRDTEAFF.

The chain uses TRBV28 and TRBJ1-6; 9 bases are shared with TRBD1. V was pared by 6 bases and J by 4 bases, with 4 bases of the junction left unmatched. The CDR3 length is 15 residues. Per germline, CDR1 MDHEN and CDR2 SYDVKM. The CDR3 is CASRMTGGYNSPLHF. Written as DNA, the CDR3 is TGTGCCAGCAGAATGACAGGGGGTTATAATTCACCCCTCCACTTT. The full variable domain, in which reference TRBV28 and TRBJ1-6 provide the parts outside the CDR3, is DVKVTQSSRYLVKRTGEKVFLECVQDMDHENMFWYRQDPGLGLRLIYFSYDVKMKEKGDIPEGYSVSREKKERFSLILESASTNQTSMYLCASRMTGGYNSPLHFGNGTRLTVT.

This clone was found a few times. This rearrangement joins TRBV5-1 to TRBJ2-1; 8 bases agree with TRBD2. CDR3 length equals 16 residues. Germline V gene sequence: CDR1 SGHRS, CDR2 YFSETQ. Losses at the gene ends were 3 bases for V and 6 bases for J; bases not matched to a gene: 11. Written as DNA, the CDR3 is TGCGCCAGCAGCTCCCATCCCGGGGGGGGCCTCAATGAGCAGTTCTTC. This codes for CASSSHPGGGLNEQFF.

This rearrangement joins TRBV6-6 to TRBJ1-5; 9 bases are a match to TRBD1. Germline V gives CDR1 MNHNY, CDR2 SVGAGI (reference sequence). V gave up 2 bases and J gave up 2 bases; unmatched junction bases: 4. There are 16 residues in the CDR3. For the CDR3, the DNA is TGTGCCAGCAGTTACCTCCGGACAGGGGGCAATCAGCCCCAGCATTTT. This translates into CASSYLRTGGNQPQHF.

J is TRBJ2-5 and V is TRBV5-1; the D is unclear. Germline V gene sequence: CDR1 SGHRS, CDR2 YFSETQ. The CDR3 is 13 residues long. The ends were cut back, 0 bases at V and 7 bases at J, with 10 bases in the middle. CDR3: CASSLDLAGTQYF. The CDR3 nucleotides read TGCGCCAGCAGCTTGGACCTTGCCGGGACCCAGTACTTC.

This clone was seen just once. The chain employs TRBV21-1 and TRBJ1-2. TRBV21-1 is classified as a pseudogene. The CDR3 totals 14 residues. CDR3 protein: CASSKSGGNYGYTF. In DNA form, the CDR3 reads TGTGCCAGCAGCAAAAGTGGGGGGAACTATGGCTACACCTTC.

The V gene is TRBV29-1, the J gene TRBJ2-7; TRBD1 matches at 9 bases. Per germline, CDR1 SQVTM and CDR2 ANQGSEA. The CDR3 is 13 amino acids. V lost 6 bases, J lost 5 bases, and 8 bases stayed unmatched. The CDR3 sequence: CSVGQGKPNEQYF. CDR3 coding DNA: TGCAGCGTGGGACAGGGTAAACCCAACGAGCAGTACTTC.

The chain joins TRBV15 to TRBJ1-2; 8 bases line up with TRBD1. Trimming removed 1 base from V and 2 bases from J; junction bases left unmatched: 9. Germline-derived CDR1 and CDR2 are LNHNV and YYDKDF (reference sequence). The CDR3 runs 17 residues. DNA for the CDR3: TGTGCCACCAGCAGAGGGGGGCTAACAGGGGGAAACTATGGCTACACCTTC. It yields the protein CATSRGGLTGGNYGYTF. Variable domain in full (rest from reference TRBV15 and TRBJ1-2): DAMVIQNPRYQVTQFGKPVTLSCSQTLNHNVMYWYQQKSSQAPKLLFHYYDKDFNNEADTPDNFQSRRPNTSFCFLDIRSPGLGDTAMYLCATSRGGLTGGNYGYTFGSGTRLTVV.

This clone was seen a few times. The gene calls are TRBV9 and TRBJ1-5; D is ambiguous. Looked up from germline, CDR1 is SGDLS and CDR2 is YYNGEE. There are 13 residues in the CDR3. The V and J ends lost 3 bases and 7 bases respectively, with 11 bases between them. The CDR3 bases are TGTGCCAGCAGCGCCGGGTACACACAGCCCCAGCATTTT. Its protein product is CASSAGYTQPQHF. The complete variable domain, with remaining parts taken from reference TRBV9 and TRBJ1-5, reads DSGVTQTPKHLITATGQRVTLRCSPRSGDLSVYWYQQSLDQGLQFLIQYYNGEERAKGNILERFSAQQFPDLHSELNLSSLELGDSALYFCASSAGYTQPQHFGDGTRLSIL.